The clone carrying this T cell receptor (beta chain) was counted ten times or more. Antigen unknown. This sample is drawn from a study of CD8+CD57+ T cells in acquired aplastic anemia. For the study at large: The average for DNA from sorted CD4+ and CD8+ cells was 3.2 ug. Findings and limits, study-wide: The study found no significant CD8+ Simpson's diversity difference between patients and controls. Roughly 30 CD8+ CDR3 sequences occurred in both the patients and the controls.

Both TCR beta VDJ combination and CDR3 sequence profiling were carried out. Genomic DNA was the template for this profiling. TCRdb reanalysed the reads using MiXCR and keeps one entry per CDR3 protein. The sample contains fewer than 250,000 distinct CDR3 sequences, approximately 50% of which appear only once. The CDR3 is 15 amino acids. The germline V gene encodes CDR1 SEHNR and CDR2 FQNEAQ (reference sequence). V dropped 1 base and J dropped 0 bases, with 10 bases sitting between them. Patients selected for sequencing had displayed CD8+CD57+ cell expansion by flow cytometry. This clonotype was obtained from a human donor with aplastic anemia. The sequenced sample consisted of sorted CD4+, CD8+, or CD8+CD57+ T cells (not recorded which) from PBMCs. The gene calls are TRBV7-9 and TRBJ2-7; D possibly matches TRBD1 or TRBD2 (5 bases each). The CDR3 loop is CASSLGGLDSYEQYF. The DNA of the CDR3 is TGTGCCAGCAGCTTAGGGGGGTTGGACTCCTACGAGCAGTACTTC.